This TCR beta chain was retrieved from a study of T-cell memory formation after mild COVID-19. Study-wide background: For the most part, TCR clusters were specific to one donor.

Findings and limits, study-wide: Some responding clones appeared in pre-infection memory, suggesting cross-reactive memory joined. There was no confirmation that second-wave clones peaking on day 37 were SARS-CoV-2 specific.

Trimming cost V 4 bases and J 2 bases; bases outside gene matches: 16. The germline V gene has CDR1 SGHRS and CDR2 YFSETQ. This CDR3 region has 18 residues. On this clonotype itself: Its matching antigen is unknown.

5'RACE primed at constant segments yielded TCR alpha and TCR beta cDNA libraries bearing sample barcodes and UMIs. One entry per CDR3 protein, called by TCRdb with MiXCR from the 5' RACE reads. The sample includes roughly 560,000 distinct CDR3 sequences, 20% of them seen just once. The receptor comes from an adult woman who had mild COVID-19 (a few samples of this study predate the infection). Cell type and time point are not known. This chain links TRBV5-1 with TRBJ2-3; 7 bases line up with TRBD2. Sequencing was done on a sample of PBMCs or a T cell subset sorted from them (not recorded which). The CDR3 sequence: CASSRTTGLADNTDTQYF. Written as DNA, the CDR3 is TGCGCCAGCAGCCGTACCACCGGGCTAGCGGATAACACAGATACGCAGTATTTT.